These 4 T cell receptor beta chains came from one sample sequenced in a study of blood T cell repertoires in COVID-19. Profiling relied on immunoSEQ multiplex PCR, and the TCRdb table lists in-frame clones only, not all of them. The data hold about 340,000 clones, with around 82% observed a single time. The sequenced sample consisted of peripheral blood. The receptor source for this set is a young man with active or convalescent COVID-19.

This chain links TRBV30 with TRBJ1-3; D is unclear. Germline V gene lookup returns CDR1 GTSNPN and CDR2 SVGIG (reference sequence). The CDR3 is 13 amino acids. Trimming removed 3 bases from V and 4 bases from J, with 10 bases in between. CDR3 coding DNA: TGTGCCTGGAGCAGGATGCCCGGAAACACCATATATTTT. Its translation: CAWSRMPGNTIYF. Filled out from reference TRBV30 and TRBJ1-3, the complete variable domain reads SQTIHQWPATLVQPVGSPLSLECTVEGTSNPNLYWYRQAAGRGLQLLFYSVGIGQISSEVPQNLSASRPQDRQFILSSKKLLLSDSGFYLCAWSRMPGNTIYFGEGSWLTVV.

V is TRBV28 and J is TRBJ1-2; 7 bases are shared with TRBD1. Per germline, CDR1 MDHEN and CDR2 SYDVKM. CDR3 length: 11 residues. The junction had 3 bases not matched to a gene; V was cut back by 8 bases and J by 6 bases. Here the CDR3 reads CASAQGDGYTF. For the CDR3, the DNA is TGTGCCAGCGCGCAGGGGGATGGCTACACCTTC.

A few counts support this clone. The chain uses TRBV7-2 and TRBJ2-1; 11 bases agree with TRBD2. The germline V gene has CDR1 SGHTA and CDR2 FQGNSA. There are 15 residues in the CDR3. Trimming cost V 5 bases and J 6 bases; bases outside gene matches: 6. DNA for the CDR3: TGTGCCAGCAGCCAACCGGGACTAGCGGTCAATGAGCAGTTCTTC. It specifies CASSQPGLAVNEQFF. The variable domain in full, with the rest retrieved from reference TRBV7-2 and TRBJ2-1, is GAGVSQSPSNKVTEKGKDVELRCDPISGHTALYWYRQSLGQGLEFLIYFQGNSAPDKSGLPSDRFSAERTGGSVSTLTIQRTQQEDSAVYLCASSQPGLAVNEQFFGPGTRLTVL.

The chain carries TRBV3-1 (or the pseudogene TRBV3-2) and TRBJ1-2; tentatively, D is TRBD1 (6 bases). Germline V gene data show CDR1 as LGHDT and CDR2 as YNNKEL (reference sequence). V dropped 6 bases and J dropped 0 bases, with 8 bases sitting between them. The CDR3 covers 13 residues. This CDR3 is CASRAGANYGYTF. The CDR3 nucleotides read TGTGCCAGCAGAGCAGGGGCTAACTATGGCTACACCTTC.